This T cell receptor (beta chain) was recorded in a study of T cells in Graves' hyperthyroidism and ophthalmopathy. Amplification of TCR beta CDR3 regions used RNA as the template. RT-PCR in the first round (using the HTBI primer set) targeted the TCR CDR3. MiXCR, run by TCRdb on the multiplex PCR reads, gives a single entry per CDR3 protein. Here the sample spans about half a million distinct CDR3 sequences, around a quarter being singletons. This clonotype was picked up many times. The antigen remains unidentified. General observations from the study: In the blood, most expanded thyroid clonotypes above 0.001 appeared as well. A 13 V-J model separated ophthalmopathy from stable hyperthyroidism. Ophthalmopathy, as predicted by the model, came a median 6.5 months after the prediction.

Diagnoses used clinical symptoms, serum thyroxine and TRAb, thyroid ultrasound and orbital computed tomography. Germline CDR1 GTSNPN, CDR2 SVGIG (reference sequence). The length of the CDR3 is 13 residues. V was clipped by 2 bases and J by 10 bases, with 15 bases between them. The chain uses TRBV30 and TRBJ1-5; TRBD1 is a possible D gene (5 bases). The specimen sequenced was blood. This TCR was recovered from a young woman with Graves' ophthalmopathy. The CDR3 is CAWSRRGVYPQHF. The DNA for the CDR3 is TGTGCCTGGAGTCGAAGGGGAGTATACCCCCAGCATTTT.